This TCR beta chain was recorded in a study of glioma-infiltrating T cells after dendritic cell vaccination. The CDR3 is 14 amino acids. Germline CDR1 WSHSY, CDR2 SAAADI. V gave up 8 bases and J gave up 4 bases, with 15 bases separating them. Sequenced by immunoSEQ multiplex PCR; TCRdb stores in-frame clones only, minus some. The repertoire consists of some 100,000 clones, with approximately 87% occurring once and the leading ten covering around 2.9%. Study-level findings and limits: Estimated pretreatment TIL content predicted outcome after dendritic cell vaccination.

This clone occurred a few times. Its antigen is still unknown. V is TRBV10-2 and J is TRBJ1-5; D unclear. The sequence derives from a human donor with glioblastoma. Sequenced here: blood, sampled before dendritic cell vaccination. CDR3 DNA: TGCGCCAGCCGACCGGGAGGAGGGAATCAGCCCCAGCATTTT. It specifies CASRPGGGNQPQHF.